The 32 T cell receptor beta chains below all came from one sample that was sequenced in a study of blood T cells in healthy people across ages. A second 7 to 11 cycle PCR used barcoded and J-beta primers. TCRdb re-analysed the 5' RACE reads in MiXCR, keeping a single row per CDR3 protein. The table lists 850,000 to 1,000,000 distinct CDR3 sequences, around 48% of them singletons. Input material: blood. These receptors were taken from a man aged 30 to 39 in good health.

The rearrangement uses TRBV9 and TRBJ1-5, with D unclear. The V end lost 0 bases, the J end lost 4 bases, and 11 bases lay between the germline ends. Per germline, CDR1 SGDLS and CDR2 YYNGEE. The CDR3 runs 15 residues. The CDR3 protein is CASSVEPNYNQPQHF. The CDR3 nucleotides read TGTGCCAGCAGCGTAGAGCCCAATTATAATCAGCCCCAGCATTTT.

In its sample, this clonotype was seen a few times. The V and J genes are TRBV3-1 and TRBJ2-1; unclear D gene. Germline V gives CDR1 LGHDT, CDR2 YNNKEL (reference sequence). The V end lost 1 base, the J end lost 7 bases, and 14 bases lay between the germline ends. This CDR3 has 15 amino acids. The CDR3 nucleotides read TGTGCCAGCAGCCAAGGTCTAGTTCTAGGTAATGAGCAGTTCTTC. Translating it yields CASSQGLVLGNEQFF.

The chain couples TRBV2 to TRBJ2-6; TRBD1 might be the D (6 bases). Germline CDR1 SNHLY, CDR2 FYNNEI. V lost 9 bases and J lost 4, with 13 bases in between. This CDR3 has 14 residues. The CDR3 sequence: CARTQGLGANVLTF. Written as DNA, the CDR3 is TGTGCCAGAACCCAGGGGTTGGGGGCCAACGTCCTGACTTTC.

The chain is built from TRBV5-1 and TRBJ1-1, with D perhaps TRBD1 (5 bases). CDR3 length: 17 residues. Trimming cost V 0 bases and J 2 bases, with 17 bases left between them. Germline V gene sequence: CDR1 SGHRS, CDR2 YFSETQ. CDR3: CASSLARGAGGNTEAFF. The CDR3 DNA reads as TGCGCCAGCAGCTTGGCCAGAGGGGCAGGAGGTAACACTGAAGCTTTCTTT.

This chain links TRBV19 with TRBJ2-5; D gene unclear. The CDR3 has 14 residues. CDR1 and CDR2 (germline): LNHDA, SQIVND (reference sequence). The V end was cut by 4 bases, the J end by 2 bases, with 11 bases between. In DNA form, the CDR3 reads TGTGCCAGTAGTAGGTCGGCACCACAAGAGACCCAGTACTTC. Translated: CASSRSAPQETQYF.

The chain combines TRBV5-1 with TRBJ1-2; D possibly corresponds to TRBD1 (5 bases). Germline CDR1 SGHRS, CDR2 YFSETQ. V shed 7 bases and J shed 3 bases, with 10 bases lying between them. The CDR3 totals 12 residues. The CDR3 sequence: CASAREDYGYTF. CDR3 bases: TGCGCCAGCGCCAGGGAAGACTATGGCTACACCTTC.

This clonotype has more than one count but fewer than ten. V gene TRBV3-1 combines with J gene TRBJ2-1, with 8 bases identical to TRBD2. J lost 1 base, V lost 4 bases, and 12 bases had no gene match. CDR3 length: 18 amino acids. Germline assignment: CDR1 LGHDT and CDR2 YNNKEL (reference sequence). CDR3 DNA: TGTGCCAGCAGCCGGCCCGGACTCGGGGGGGTTTCCTACAATGAGCAGTTCTTC. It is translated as CASSRPGLGGVSYNEQFF.

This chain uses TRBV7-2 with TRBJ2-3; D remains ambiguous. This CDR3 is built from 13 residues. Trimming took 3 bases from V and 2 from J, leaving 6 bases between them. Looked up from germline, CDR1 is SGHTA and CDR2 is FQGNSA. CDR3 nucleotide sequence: TGTGCCAGCAGCTTTTCTGCCACAGATACGCAGTATTTT. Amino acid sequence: CASSFSATDTQYF.

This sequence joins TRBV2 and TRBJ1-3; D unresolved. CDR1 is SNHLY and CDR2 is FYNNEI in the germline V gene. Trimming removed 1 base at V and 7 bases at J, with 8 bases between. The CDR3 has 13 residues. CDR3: CASSEEVENTIYF. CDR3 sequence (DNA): TGTGCCAGCAGTGAAGAGGTCGAGAACACCATATATTTT.

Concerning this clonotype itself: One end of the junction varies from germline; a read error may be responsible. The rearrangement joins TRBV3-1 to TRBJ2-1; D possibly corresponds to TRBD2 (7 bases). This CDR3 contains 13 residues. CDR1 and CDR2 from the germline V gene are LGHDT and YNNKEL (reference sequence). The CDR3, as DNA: TGTGCCTGCAGCCAAAGGGGGAGGGATGAGCAGTTCTTC. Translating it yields CACSQRGRDEQFF.

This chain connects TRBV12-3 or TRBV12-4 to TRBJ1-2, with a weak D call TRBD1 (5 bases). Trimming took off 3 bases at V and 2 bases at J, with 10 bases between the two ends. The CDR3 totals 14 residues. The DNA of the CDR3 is TGTGCCAGCAGTTTCGAGGGGAGGAACTATGGCTACACCTTC. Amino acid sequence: CASSFEGRNYGYTF.

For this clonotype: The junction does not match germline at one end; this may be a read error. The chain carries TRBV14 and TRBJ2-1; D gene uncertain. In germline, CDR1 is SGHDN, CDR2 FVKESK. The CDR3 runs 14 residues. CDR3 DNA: TGTGCCAGCAGCCAAGAAGTACACTACCATGAGCAGTTCTTC. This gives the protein CASSQEVHYHEQFF. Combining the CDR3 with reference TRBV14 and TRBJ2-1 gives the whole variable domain EAGVTQFPSHSVIEKGQTVTLRCDPISGHDNLYWYRRVMGKEIKFLLHFVKESKQDESGMPNNRFLAERTGGTYSTLKVQPAELEDSGVYFCASSQEVHYHEQFFGPGTRLTVL.

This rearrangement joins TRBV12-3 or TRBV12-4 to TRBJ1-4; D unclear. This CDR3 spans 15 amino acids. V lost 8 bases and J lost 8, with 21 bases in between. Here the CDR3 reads CASAKTPSGSEKLFF. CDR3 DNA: TGTGCCAGCGCCAAAACCCCGTCGGGATCCGAAAAACTGTTTTTT.

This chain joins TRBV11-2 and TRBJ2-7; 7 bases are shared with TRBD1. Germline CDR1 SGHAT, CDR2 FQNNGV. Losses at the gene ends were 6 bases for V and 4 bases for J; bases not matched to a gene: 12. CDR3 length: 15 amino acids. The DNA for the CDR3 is TGTGCCAGCAGTCACCCGACAGGGCCGATTTACGAGCAGTACTTC. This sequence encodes CASSHPTGPIYEQYF.

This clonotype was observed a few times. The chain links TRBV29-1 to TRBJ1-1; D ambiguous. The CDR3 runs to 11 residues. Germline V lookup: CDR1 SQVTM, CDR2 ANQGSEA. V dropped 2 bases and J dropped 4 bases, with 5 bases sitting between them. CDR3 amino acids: CSVELGTEAFF. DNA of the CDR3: TGCAGCGTTGAATTGGGCACTGAAGCTTTCTTT.

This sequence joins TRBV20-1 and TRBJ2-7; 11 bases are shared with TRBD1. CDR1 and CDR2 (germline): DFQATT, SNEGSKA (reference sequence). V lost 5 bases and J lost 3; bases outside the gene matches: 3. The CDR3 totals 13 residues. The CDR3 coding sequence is TGCAGTGCTCTGGACAGGGGGCTCTACGAGCAGTACTTC. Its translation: CSALDRGLYEQYF.

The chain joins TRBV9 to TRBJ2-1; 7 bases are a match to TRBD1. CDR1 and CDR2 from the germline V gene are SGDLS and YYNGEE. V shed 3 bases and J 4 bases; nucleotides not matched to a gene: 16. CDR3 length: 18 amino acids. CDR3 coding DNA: TGTGCCAGCAGCGGGGGACAGCAGAACAGATTTAAATACAATGAGCAGTTCTTC. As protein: CASSGGQQNRFKYNEQFF. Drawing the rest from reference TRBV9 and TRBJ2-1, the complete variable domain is DSGVTQTPKHLITATGQRVTLRCSPRSGDLSVYWYQQSLDQGLQFLIQYYNGEERAKGNILERFSAQQFPDLHSELNLSSLELGDSALYFCASSGGQQNRFKYNEQFFGPGTRLTVL.

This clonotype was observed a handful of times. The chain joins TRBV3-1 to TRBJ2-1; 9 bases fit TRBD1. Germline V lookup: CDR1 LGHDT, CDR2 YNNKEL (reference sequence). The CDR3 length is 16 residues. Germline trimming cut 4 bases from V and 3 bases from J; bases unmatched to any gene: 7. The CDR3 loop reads CASSPTGTGNYNEQFF. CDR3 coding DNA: TGTGCCAGCAGCCCGACCGGGACAGGGAACTACAATGAGCAGTTCTTC.

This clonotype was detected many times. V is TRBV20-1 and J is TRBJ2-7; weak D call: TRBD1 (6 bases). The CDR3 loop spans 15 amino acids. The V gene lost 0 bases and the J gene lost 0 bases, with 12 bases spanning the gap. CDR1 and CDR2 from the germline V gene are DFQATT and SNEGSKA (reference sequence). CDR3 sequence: CSARDWGTHSYEQYF. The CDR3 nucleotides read TGCAGTGCTAGAGACTGGGGGACACACTCCTACGAGCAGTACTTC.

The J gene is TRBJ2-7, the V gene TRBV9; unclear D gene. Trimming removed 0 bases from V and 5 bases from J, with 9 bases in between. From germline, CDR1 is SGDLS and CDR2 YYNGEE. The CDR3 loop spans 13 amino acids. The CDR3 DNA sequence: TGTGCCAGCAGCGTAGGGGTGTGGGACGAGCAGTACTTC. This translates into CASSVGVWDEQYF.

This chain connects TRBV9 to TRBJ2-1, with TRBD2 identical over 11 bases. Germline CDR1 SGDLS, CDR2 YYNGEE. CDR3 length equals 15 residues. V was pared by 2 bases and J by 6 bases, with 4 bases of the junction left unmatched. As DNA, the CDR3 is TGTGCCAGCAGCGTCGGGACTAGCGGAGTCAATGAGCAGTTCTTC. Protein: CASSVGTSGVNEQFF.

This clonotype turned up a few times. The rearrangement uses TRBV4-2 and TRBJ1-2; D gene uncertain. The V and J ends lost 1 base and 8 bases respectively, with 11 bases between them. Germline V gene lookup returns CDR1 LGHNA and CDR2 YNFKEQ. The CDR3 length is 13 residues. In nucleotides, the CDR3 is TGTGCCAGCAGCCAAGTGGGAAACAAAGGCTACACCTTC. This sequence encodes CASSQVGNKGYTF.

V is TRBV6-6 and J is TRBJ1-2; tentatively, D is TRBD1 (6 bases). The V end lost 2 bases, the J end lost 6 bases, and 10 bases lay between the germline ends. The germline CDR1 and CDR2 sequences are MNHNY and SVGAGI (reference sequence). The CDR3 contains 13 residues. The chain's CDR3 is CASSYAQGHGYTF. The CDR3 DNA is TGTGCCAGCAGTTACGCACAGGGTCATGGCTACACCTTC.

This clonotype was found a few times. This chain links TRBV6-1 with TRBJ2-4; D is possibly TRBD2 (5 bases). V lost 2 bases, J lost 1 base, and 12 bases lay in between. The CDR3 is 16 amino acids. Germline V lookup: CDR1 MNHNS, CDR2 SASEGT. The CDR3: CASSEQNRGAKNIQYF. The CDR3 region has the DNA TGTGCCAGCAGTGAACAAAACCGGGGTGCCAAAAACATTCAGTACTTC.

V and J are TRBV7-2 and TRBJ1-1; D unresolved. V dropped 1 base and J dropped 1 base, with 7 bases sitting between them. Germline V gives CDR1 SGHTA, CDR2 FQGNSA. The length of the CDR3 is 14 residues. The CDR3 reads CASSLERRNTEAFF. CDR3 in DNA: TGTGCCAGCAGCTTAGAGCGACGGAACACTGAAGCTTTCTTT.

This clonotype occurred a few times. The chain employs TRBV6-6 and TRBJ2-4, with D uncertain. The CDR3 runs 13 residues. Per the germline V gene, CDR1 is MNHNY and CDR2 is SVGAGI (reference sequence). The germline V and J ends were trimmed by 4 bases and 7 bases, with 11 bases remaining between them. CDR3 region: CASSSPPTNIQYF. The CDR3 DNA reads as TGTGCCAGCAGTTCTCCGCCCACCAACATTCAGTACTTC.

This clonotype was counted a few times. The chain's CDR3 is CASSQDGSEQYF. CDR3 nucleotides: TGCGCCAGCAGCCAAGACGGTTCCGAGCAGTACTTC. The rearrangement uses TRBV4-3 and TRBJ2-7, with D uncertain. CDR1 and CDR2 from the germline V gene are LGHNA and YSLEER. The CDR3 covers 12 residues. V lost 0 bases, J lost 6 bases, and 6 bases lay in between.

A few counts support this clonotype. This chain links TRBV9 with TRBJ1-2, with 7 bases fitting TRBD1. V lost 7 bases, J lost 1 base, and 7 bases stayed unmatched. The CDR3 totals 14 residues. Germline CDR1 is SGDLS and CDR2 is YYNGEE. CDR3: CASGRQGGNYGYTF. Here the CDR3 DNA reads TGTGCCAGCGGACGACAGGGCGGTAACTATGGCTACACCTTC.

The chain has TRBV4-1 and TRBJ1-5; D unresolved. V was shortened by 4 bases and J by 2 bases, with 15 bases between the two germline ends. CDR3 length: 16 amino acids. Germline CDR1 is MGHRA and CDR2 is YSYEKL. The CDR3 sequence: CASSPTGGRGNQPQHF. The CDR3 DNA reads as TGCGCCAGCAGCCCGACCGGCGGGAGGGGCAATCAGCCCCAGCATTTT.

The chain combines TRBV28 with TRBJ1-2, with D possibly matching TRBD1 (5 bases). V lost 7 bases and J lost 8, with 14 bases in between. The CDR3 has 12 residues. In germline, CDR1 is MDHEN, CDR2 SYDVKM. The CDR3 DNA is TGTGCCAGCACACGGGGGTATGAGGGCTACACCTTC. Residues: CASTRGYEGYTF.

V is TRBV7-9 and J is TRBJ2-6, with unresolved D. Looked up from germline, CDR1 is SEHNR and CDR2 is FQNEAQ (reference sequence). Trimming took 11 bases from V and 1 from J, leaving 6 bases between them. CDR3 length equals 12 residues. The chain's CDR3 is CAADSGANVLTF. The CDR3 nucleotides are TGTGCCGCAGATTCTGGGGCCAACGTCCTGACTTTC.

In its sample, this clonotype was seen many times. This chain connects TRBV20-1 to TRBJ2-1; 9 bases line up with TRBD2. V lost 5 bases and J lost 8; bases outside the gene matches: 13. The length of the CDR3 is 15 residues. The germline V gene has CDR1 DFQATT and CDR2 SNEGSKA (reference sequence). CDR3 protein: CSALVGTSNRDEQFF. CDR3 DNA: TGCAGTGCTCTGGTTGGGACTAGCAATAGGGATGAGCAGTTCTTC.